This T cell receptor (beta chain) was captured by sequencing in a study of blood T cell repertoires in COVID-19. Background on the study: From T cells, B-cell-depleted T cells, or PBMCs came the material, which was cDNA or gDNA.

Here immunoSEQ multiplex PCR was the method, and the copy in TCRdb shows in-frame clones only, minus some. The data hold some 250,000 clones, with around 90% observed a single time. Seattle patients were enrolled during active infection and followed longitudinally. The CDR3 consists of 15 residues. Trimming took off 3 bases at V and 0 bases at J, with 11 bases between the two ends. Germline CDR1 is KGHSH and CDR2 is LQKENI. The TCR comes from a woman aged 60-70 years with COVID-19, enrolled during active disease. The chain is built from TRBV18 and TRBJ1-1; D is uncertain. Sequenced material: peripheral blood. CDR3 loop: CASSPKQLLNTEAFF. The CDR3 nucleotides read TGTGCCAGCTCACCCAAACAGCTTCTGAACACTGAAGCTTTCTTT.